This section outlines one TCR beta chain sequence together with its context. Its antigen is not known. These data belong to a study of T cell responses to AZD1222 COVID-19 vaccine. Notes on the study in general: When two AZD1222 doses had been given, Spike-specific TCR breadth and depth rose. Sampled repertoires all dated from after the peak T cell response.

This CDR3 comprises 11 residues. Trimming removed 10 bases at V and 8 bases at J, with 14 bases between. Sequencing used immunoSEQ multiplex PCR; TCRdb keeps in-frame clones, though not all of them. The sample lists some 89,000 clones; around nine tenths were seen once. This receptor was obtained from an adult in good health. Here the sequenced sample was peripheral blood, taken on day 0 of MenACWY control vaccination. The rearrangement uses TRBV12-3 or TRBV12-4 and TRBJ1-2; no definite D call. The CDR3 sequence: CATTYRGGYTF. DNA of the CDR3: TGTGCCACCACGTACAGAGGCGGCTACACCTTC.